This T cell receptor beta chain was recorded in a study of blood T cell repertoires in COVID-19. How the authors handled the data: By means of reference gene primer amplification, nucleated cell counts were estimated. Repertoires were generated with immunoSEQ multiplex PCR, while TCRdb's copy carries only in-frame clones and drops some. The DNA gave D and trimming, while V, J and clone size come from that table. Of 300,000 to 450,000 clones in the sample, about nine tenths were seen once. Sequencing used PBMCs or T cells enriched from blood (not recorded which). This TCR came from a woman younger than 45 who had been exposed to COVID-19.

Written as DNA, the CDR3 is TGTGCCAGCAGCTTGAGCGGGGCCAGCAATGAGCAGTTCTTC. As protein: CASSLSGASNEQFF. This rearrangement joins TRBV7-2 to TRBJ2-1, with 7 nucleotides matching TRBD2. Trimming removed 3 bases from V and 6 bases from J; junction bases left unmatched: 5. The CDR3 has 14 residues. Germline V gene lookup returns CDR1 SGHTA and CDR2 FQGNSA.